These 26 T cell receptor beta chains were sequenced from one sample in a study of blood T cell repertoires in COVID-19. Method: immunoSEQ multiplex PCR; TCRdb's copy keeps in-frame clones and lacks some. The top ten hold about 10% of the sample, which has under 100,000 clones, about four fifths seen once. Sequenced material: peripheral blood. Source of these receptors: a man aged 55 to 70 with acute or convalescent COVID-19.

V is TRBV5-6 and J is TRBJ2-5, with D maybe TRBD1 (5 bases). V shed 2 bases and J shed 5 bases, with 13 bases lying between them. Germline V gene lookup returns CDR1 SGHDT and CDR2 YYEEEE. The CDR3 sequence is 14 residues long. The CDR3 is CASSFGALEETQYF. Written as DNA, the CDR3 is TGTGCCAGCAGCTTTGGGGCCTTGGAGGAGACCCAGTACTTC. The full variable domain, in which reference TRBV5-6 and TRBJ2-5 provide the parts outside the CDR3, is DAGVTQSPTHLIKTRGQQVTLRCSPKSGHDTVSWYQQALGQGPQFIFQYYEEEERQRGNFPDRFSGHQFPNYSSELNVNALLLGDSALYLCASSFGALEETQYFGPGTRLLVL.

This clone showed up just once. This sequence joins TRBV30 and TRBJ1-6; 8 nucleotides line up with TRBD1. From germline, CDR1 is GTSNPN and CDR2 SVGIG (reference sequence). The CDR3 runs to 16 residues. J lost 10 bases, V lost 0 bases, and 11 bases had no gene match. The CDR3 loop is CAWSVQGGPSRSPLHF. The DNA for the CDR3 is TGTGCCTGGAGTGTACAGGGGGGCCCCTCTCGATCACCCCTCCACTTT.

The chain links TRBV16 to TRBJ1-5; weak D call: TRBD1 (6 bases). This CDR3 contains 15 residues. The V and J ends lost 1 base and 6 bases respectively, with 13 bases between them. Per the germline V gene, CDR1 is KGHSY and CDR2 is FQNENV. Written as DNA, the CDR3 is TGTGCCAGCAGCCAATTTAACAGGGTAGGTCAGCCCCAGCATTTT. It encodes CASSQFNRVGQPQHF.

In this sample, this clone turned up a few times. At one end, the junction sequence differs from germline, possibly due to a read error. The rearrangement uses TRBV7-7 and TRBJ2-2; TRBD1 might be the D (5 bases). Germline V gene lookup returns CDR1 SSHAT and CDR2 FNYEAQ (reference sequence). The CDR3 consists of 18 residues. The CDR3 here is CASSLGPYRPENTGELFF. CDR3 nucleotide sequence: TGTGCTAGCAGCTTAGGCCCATACAGGCCCGAGAACACCGGGGAGCTGTTTTTT.

The gene calls are TRBV12-3 or TRBV12-4 and TRBJ2-2; D gene unclear. Between the trimmed V and J ends, which lost 4 bases and 3 bases, there was a span of 3 bases. The CDR3 contains 12 residues. CDR3 region: CASSSYTGELFF. Here the CDR3 DNA reads TGTGCCAGCAGTTCTTACACCGGGGAGCTGTTTTTT.

Written as DNA, the CDR3 is TGTGCCAGCAGCCTCAAGAGGACAGGGGCCTACAATGAGCAGTTCTTC. As protein: CASSLKRTGAYNEQFF. The rearrangement links TRBV7-9 to TRBJ2-1, with 9 bases identical to TRBD1. The CDR3 runs to 16 residues. Trimming at V came to 5 bases and at J to 2 bases, leaving 7 bases not matched to a gene. Germline V gene sequence: CDR1 SEHNR, CDR2 FQNEAQ (reference sequence).

This chain joins TRBV19 and TRBJ2-6, with 10 nucleotides matching TRBD1. The germline V gene has CDR1 LNHDA and CDR2 SQIVND (reference sequence). Trimming at V came to 2 bases and at J to 2 bases, leaving 3 bases not matched to a gene. The CDR3 extends over 17 amino acids. The DNA of the CDR3 is TGTGCCAGTAGTATATTTGGGACAGGGGCTGGGGCCAACGTCCTGACTTTC. Its protein product is CASSIFGTGAGANVLTF.

The chain has TRBV6-5 and TRBJ2-7, with D possibly being TRBD2 (6 bases). Trimming took 7 bases from V and 2 from J, leaving 9 bases between them. There are 12 residues in the CDR3. CDR1 and CDR2 (germline): MNHEY, SVGAGI. CDR3: CASKSSAYEQYF. CDR3 coding DNA: TGTGCCAGCAAGTCTAGCGCCTACGAGCAGTACTTC.

The rearrangement joins TRBV7-2 to TRBJ2-5; 10 bases align to TRBD1. V gave up 5 bases and J gave up 4 bases; unmatched junction bases: 4. The CDR3 runs 14 residues. The germline CDR1 and CDR2 sequences are SGHTA and FQGNSA. The CDR3 region has the DNA TGTGCCAGCAGCCAGAGACAGGGGGCAGAGACCCAGTACTTC. Translation: CASSQRQGAETQYF.

This clone has a handful of counts. The chain joins TRBV28 to TRBJ1-4; D is possibly TRBD1 (5 bases). V lost 5 bases, J lost 5 bases, and 15 bases lay in between. Germline CDR1 MDHEN, CDR2 SYDVKM. There are 15 residues in the CDR3. Written as DNA, the CDR3 is TGTGCCAGCAGTCCTAGGACAACGCGGAATGAAAAACTGTTTTTT. Amino acids: CASSPRTTRNEKLFF. The variable domain in full, completed from reference TRBV28 and TRBJ1-4, reads DVKVTQSSRYLVKRTGEKVFLECVQDMDHENMFWYRQDPGLGLRLIYFSYDVKMKEKGDIPEGYSVSREKKERFSLILESASTNQTSMYLCASSPRTTRNEKLFFGSGTQLSVL.

The chain couples TRBV4-2 to TRBJ1-6, with a weak D call TRBD1 (5 bases). There are 12 residues in the CDR3. Germline V gene sequence: CDR1 LGHNA, CDR2 YNFKEQ. Trimming shortened V by 4 bases and J by 14 bases, and 12 bases separated the two germline ends. The CDR3 spells CASSLTESALHF. CDR3 bases: TGTGCCAGCAGCCTGACAGAATCGGCCCTCCACTTT.

The chain has TRBV28 and TRBJ2-7; 14 positions agree with TRBD2. Looked up from germline, CDR1 is MDHEN and CDR2 is SYDVKM. The CDR3 covers 15 residues. After removal of 5 bases from V and 5 bases from J, the junction contained 5 bases not matched to a gene. The CDR3 reads CASSQRTSGRNEQYF. CDR3 in DNA: TGTGCCAGCAGTCAGAGGACTAGCGGGAGGAACGAGCAGTACTTC.

The V call is TRBV5-6, the J call TRBJ1-6; D uncertain. The germline V and J ends were trimmed by 0 bases and 14 bases, with 15 bases remaining between them. The CDR3 contains 14 residues. Germline lookup yields CDR1 SGHDT and CDR2 YYEEEE. CDR3 coding DNA: TGTGCCAGCAGCTTGGGGGGAGTCGGTTGGTCCCTCCACTTT. Protein sequence: CASSLGGVGWSLHF.

Notes on this clone: A read error may account for a junction end that differs from germline. The chain uses TRBV3-1 (or the pseudogene TRBV3-2) and TRBJ1-2; the match to TRBD1 covers 10 bases. The CDR3 sequence is 19 residues long. Germline values: CDR1 LGHDT, CDR2 YNNKEL (reference sequence). The CDR3 is CASSQILDRGRTANYGHTF. CDR3 bases: TGTGCCAGCAGCCAAATCTTAGACAGGGGGCGAACGGCTAACTATGGCCACACCTTC.

This sequence joins TRBV5-1 and TRBJ1-1, with D uncertain. Germline V gene sequence: CDR1 SGHRS, CDR2 YFSETQ. This CDR3 has 14 residues. Trimming shortened V by 0 bases and J by 7 bases, and 13 bases separated the two germline ends. The CDR3 nucleotides are TGCGCCAGCAGCTTGGACAACCAACGGGGTGAAGCTTTCTTT. Amino acid sequence: CASSLDNQRGEAFF. Drawing the rest from reference TRBV5-1 and TRBJ1-1, the complete variable domain is KAGVTQTPRYLIKTRGQQVTLSCSPISGHRSVSWYQQTPGQGLQFLFEYFSETQRNKGNFPGRFSGRQFSNSRSEMNVSTLELGDSALYLCASSLDNQRGEAFFGQGTRLTVV.

The chain employs TRBV5-1 and TRBJ1-1; D gene unclear. Germline V gives CDR1 SGHRS, CDR2 YFSETQ. With 0 bases removed from V and 0 bases from J, the gap between germline ends came to 12 bases. The CDR3 length is 16 residues. DNA for the CDR3: TGCGCCAGCAGCTTGGCCGAGGTGAGGATGAACACTGAAGCTTTCTTT. Its translation is CASSLAEVRMNTEAFF.

This clone was seen once. V gene TRBV7-2 combines with J gene TRBJ2-5; 10 positions agree with TRBD1. This CDR3 spans 15 amino acids. The ends lost 5 bases at V and 3 bases at J; junction bases unmatched: 6. Germline CDR1 reads SGHTA; CDR2 reads FQGNSA. The CDR3 nucleotides read TGTGCCAGCAGCCCGAGACAGGGGGCAAAAGAGACCCAGTACTTC. Protein product: CASSPRQGAKETQYF. The full variable domain, rest sourced from reference TRBV7-2 and TRBJ2-5, is GAGVSQSPSNKVTEKGKDVELRCDPISGHTALYWYRQSLGQGLEFLIYFQGNSAPDKSGLPSDRFSAERTGGSVSTLTIQRTQQEDSAVYLCASSPRQGAKETQYFGPGTRLLVL.

The J gene is TRBJ1-4, the V gene TRBV5-1; 10 nucleotides match TRBD1. Germline loops: CDR1 SGHRS, CDR2 YFSETQ. The CDR3 consists of 15 residues. J was trimmed by 5 bases and V by 4 bases; bases with no gene match: 5. This chain's CDR3 is CASSPGQGPNEKLFF. The CDR3 DNA reads as TGCGCCAGCAGCCCGGGACAGGGGCCGAATGAAAAACTGTTTTTT.

The CDR3 here is CASTLTSGRYHEQFF. DNA for the CDR3: TGTGCCAGTACCCTGACTAGCGGGAGATATCATGAGCAGTTCTTC. The rearrangement links TRBV19 to TRBJ2-1; TRBD2 matches 12 bases. Germline CDR1 is LNHDA and CDR2 is SQIVND (reference sequence). V dropped 7 bases and J dropped 8; count of bases not matched to a gene: 9. There are 15 residues in the CDR3.

V is TRBV7-8 and J is TRBJ1-1, with D uncertain. Trimming pared 3 bases from V and 2 bases from J, leaving 13 bases between. Germline CDR1 is SGHVS and CDR2 is FQNEAQ. The CDR3 consists of 15 residues. The CDR3, as DNA: TGTGCCAGCAGCTTTTCTTCCCAGTCCAACACTGAAGCTTTCTTT. Amino acids: CASSFSSQSNTEAFF.

To note about this clone: In the same sample, other DNA sequences code for this CDR3. The gene calls are TRBV5-1 and TRBJ1-1, with D unresolved. This CDR3 has 14 amino acids. The germline gives CDR1 SGHRS, CDR2 YFSETQ. Between the trimmed V and J ends, which lost 1 base and 1 base, there was a span of 8 bases. CDR3 sequence: CASSLQATNTEAFF. Written as DNA, the CDR3 is TGCGCCAGCAGCTTGCAGGCGACGAACACTGAAGCTTTCTTT. The full variable domain, in which reference TRBV5-1 and TRBJ1-1 provide the parts outside the CDR3, is KAGVTQTPRYLIKTRGQQVTLSCSPISGHRSVSWYQQTPGQGLQFLFEYFSETQRNKGNFPGRFSGRQFSNSRSEMNVSTLELGDSALYLCASSLQATNTEAFFGQGTRLTVV.

The V gene is TRBV3-1 (or the pseudogene TRBV3-2), the J gene TRBJ2-3, with a weak D call TRBD1 (6 bases). With 1 base removed from V and 4 bases from J, the gap between germline ends came to 6 bases. Germline V lookup: CDR1 LGHDT, CDR2 YNNKEL (reference sequence). This CDR3 is 13 amino acids long. As DNA, the CDR3 is TGTGCCAGCAGCCAAGCAGGGGCAGATACGCAGTATTTT. Amino acids: CASSQAGADTQYF.

V and J are TRBV3-1 (or the pseudogene TRBV3-2) and TRBJ1-1; D is ambiguous. The CDR3 is 13 residues long. The germline V gene has CDR1 LGHDT and CDR2 YNNKEL (reference sequence). V lost 4 bases and J 3 bases, leaving 9 bases between the germline ends. CDR3 sequence: CASSRQEDTEAFF. In DNA, the CDR3 is TGTGCCAGCAGCCGTCAAGAGGACACTGAAGCTTTCTTT.

The chain joins TRBV7-2 to TRBJ2-5, with TRBD2 matching over 9 bases. The V and J ends lost 1 base and 2 bases, in that order; junction bases with no gene match: 2. The germline V gene has CDR1 SGHTA and CDR2 FQGNSA. The CDR3 contains 15 residues. The DNA of the CDR3 is TGTGCCAGCAGCTTAGGGACTAGCGTACAAGAGACCCAGTACTTC. Its translation is CASSLGTSVQETQYF.

Turning to this clone: Within the sample, other DNA sequences also encode this same CDR3. V is TRBV3-1 (or the pseudogene TRBV3-2) and J is TRBJ2-7, with a possible D match to TRBD2 (6 bases). Germline CDR1 reads LGHDT; CDR2 reads YNNKEL (reference sequence). There are 11 residues in the CDR3. The V end lost 3 bases, the J end lost 7 bases, and 7 bases lay between the germline ends. CDR3 in DNA: TGTGCCAGCAGCCAGGGGGGTGAGCAGTACTTC. This gives the protein CASSQGGEQYF.

This clone occurred a few times. The chain has TRBV5-4 and TRBJ2-7; D is ambiguous. CDR3 size: 13 residues. From germline, CDR1 is SGHNT and CDR2 YYREEE (reference sequence). V lost 2 bases, J lost 1 base, and 7 bases lay in between. In nucleotides, the CDR3 is TGTGCCAGCAGCTTTACCACTTCCTACGAGCAGTACTTC. This gives the protein CASSFTTSYEQYF.